Below are 20 T cell receptor beta chains sequenced from a single sample in a study of T cell responses to AZD1222 COVID-19 vaccine. Data came from immunoSEQ multiplex PCR; TCRdb stores just in-frame clones and leaves some out. Counted here are 150,000 to 200,000 clones, 75% to 95% occurring once; the ten biggest clones make up under 5%. The sequences come from peripheral blood, collected on day 0 of AZD1222 vaccination. The receptors derive from an adult in good health.

The V gene is TRBV19, the J gene TRBJ1-6, with no clear D. Germline V gene data show CDR1 as LNHDA and CDR2 as SQIVND (reference sequence). The CDR3 is 13 amino acids. V lost 8 bases and J 2 bases, leaving 7 bases between the germline ends. CDR3 coding DNA: TGTGCCAGTGAAGGGCCCTATAATTCACCCCTCCACTTT. Protein sequence: CASEGPYNSPLHF. The variable domain in full, completed from reference TRBV19 and TRBJ1-6, reads DGGITQSPKYLFRKEGQNVTLSCEQNLNHDAMYWYRQDPGQGLRLIYYSQIVNDFQKGDIAEGYSVSREKKESFPLTVTSAQKNPTAFYLCASEGPYNSPLHFGNGTRLTVT.

This clone has a single count. The V gene is TRBV5-4, the J gene TRBJ1-4, with D perhaps matching TRBD1 (5 bases). V was clipped by 4 bases and J by 8 bases, with 15 bases between them. Looked up from germline, CDR1 is SGHNT and CDR2 is YYREEE (reference sequence). The CDR3 is 14 amino acids. CDR3 coding DNA: TGTGCCAGCAGCGACGGGACGACTGAGGAAAAACTGTTTTTT. This encodes CASSDGTTEEKLFF. Variable domain in full (rest from reference TRBV5-4 and TRBJ1-4): ETGVTQSPTHLIKTRGQQVTLRCSSQSGHNTVSWYQQALGQGPQFIFQYYREEENGRGNFPPRFSGLQFPNYSSELNVNALELDDSALYLCASSDGTTEEKLFFGSGTQLSVL.

V usage is TRBV2 and J usage is TRBJ1-2; maybe TRBD1 (5 bases). Trimming took off 6 bases at V and 4 bases at J, with 12 bases between the two ends. Germline V gives CDR1 SNHLY, CDR2 FYNNEI. The CDR3 consists of 13 residues. In DNA, the CDR3 is TGTGCCAGCAGACCACAGGTTGGCTATGGCTACACCTTC. The encoded protein is CASRPQVGYGYTF.

In DNA, the CDR3 is TGCGCCAGCAGCCAACAGTTACAGTTCTACACCGGGGAGCTGTTTTTT. Protein: CASSQQLQFYTGELFF. The chain has TRBV4-1 and TRBJ2-2; no firm D call. Germline assignment: CDR1 MGHRA and CDR2 YSYEKL. V lost 2 bases, J lost 3 bases, and 13 bases lay in between. The CDR3 extends over 16 amino acids.

This clone was seen just once. The gene calls are TRBV27 and TRBJ2-7, with 11 bases that match TRBD1. The V gene's germline CDR1 is MNHEY and CDR2 SMNVEV (reference sequence). CDR3 length equals 15 residues. Trimming at V came to 5 bases and at J to 2 bases, leaving 5 bases not matched to a gene. CDR3 coding DNA: TGTGCCAGCAGTACACCGGGACAGGGGGCCTACGAGCAGTACTTC. Protein product: CASSTPGQGAYEQYF.

The chain joins TRBV18 to TRBJ1-6; tentatively, D is TRBD1 (6 bases). Trimming removed 1 base from V and 5 bases from J, with 12 bases in between. The V gene's germline CDR1 is KGHSH and CDR2 LQKENI. The CDR3 loop spans 16 amino acids. CDR3 nucleotide sequence: TGTGCCAGCTCACCACTTGGGGGGACAAATAATTCACCCCTCCACTTT. Residues: CASSPLGGTNNSPLHF.

J is TRBJ1-2 and V is TRBV27; D perhaps matches TRBD1 (6 bases). The CDR3 is 14 residues long. The V end lost 2 bases, the J end lost 2 bases, and 9 bases lay between the germline ends. CDR1 and CDR2 from the germline V gene are MNHEY and SMNVEV (reference sequence). The CDR3 sequence: CASSLDRLNYGYTF. In nucleotides, the CDR3 is TGTGCCAGCAGTTTAGACAGGTTAAACTATGGCTACACCTTC.

The CDR3 loop is CASSQAVNTEAFF. The CDR3 DNA reads TGTGCCAGTAGTCAGGCCGTGAACACTGAAGCTTTCTTT. V usage is TRBV19 and J usage is TRBJ1-1; D is unclear. V gave up 5 bases and J gave up 0 bases, with 7 bases separating them. Germline lookup yields CDR1 LNHDA and CDR2 SQIVND (reference sequence). The CDR3 runs to 13 residues.

CDR3 sequence (DNA): TGCGCCAGCAGCACCAGGGACAGGGTGAGCTCTGGGGCCAACGTCCTGACTTTC. Amino acid sequence: CASSTRDRVSSGANVLTF. This chain joins TRBV5-1 and TRBJ2-6; 9 bases fit TRBD1. The CDR3 has 18 amino acids. The V and J ends lost 4 bases and 0 bases, in that order; junction bases with no gene match: 8. From germline, CDR1 is SGHRS and CDR2 YFSETQ.

V usage is TRBV27 and J usage is TRBJ2-1; TRBD1 agrees at 10 bases. CDR1 and CDR2 from the germline V gene are MNHEY and SMNVEV (reference sequence). There are 15 residues in the CDR3. Losses at the gene ends were 5 bases for V and 10 bases for J; bases not matched to a gene: 11. The CDR3 nucleotides are TGTGCCAGCAGTCGGCCGGGACAGGGGACATGGGAGCAGTTCTTC. Translation gives CASSRPGQGTWEQFF.

The J gene is TRBJ1-2, the V gene TRBV7-2; a weak D match, TRBD1 (6 bases). This CDR3 region has 13 residues. V shed 5 bases and J shed 5 bases, with 12 bases lying between them. Germline V gene lookup returns CDR1 SGHTA and CDR2 FQGNSA. CDR3: CASSPRQAYGYTF. The CDR3 nucleotides are TGTGCCAGCAGCCCACGACAGGCTTATGGCTACACCTTC.

The J gene is TRBJ2-3, the V gene TRBV14, with D unresolved. The CDR3 has 16 amino acids. Trimming took 0 bases from V and 8 from J, leaving 18 bases between them. Germline CDR1 SGHDN, CDR2 FVKESK. CDR3 bases: TGTGCCAGCAGCCAAGAATCGCTAGTGGGTCGGGCTACGCAGTATTTT. It codes for CASSQESLVGRATQYF.

The chain has TRBV3-1 (or the pseudogene TRBV3-2) and TRBJ2-1; D is ambiguous. Germline-derived CDR1 and CDR2 are LGHDT and YNNKEL (reference sequence). V lost 1 base to trimming and J lost 10 bases, with 5 bases between them. The CDR3 spans 11 residues. The chain's CDR3 is CASSQAKEQFF. The CDR3 DNA reads TGTGCCAGCAGCCAAGCAAAGGAGCAGTTCTTC.

J is TRBJ1-2 and V is TRBV6-5; D gene ambiguous. The CDR3 is 14 residues long. CDR1 and CDR2 from the germline V gene are MNHEY and SVGAGI. The germline V and J ends were trimmed by 0 bases and 7 bases, with 12 bases remaining between them. Here the CDR3 reads CASSYSTAASGYTF. The CDR3 DNA sequence: TGTGCCAGCAGTTACTCGACTGCTGCCAGTGGCTACACCTTC.

The chain carries TRBV6-5 and TRBJ1-5, with D hard to call. Germline V gives CDR1 MNHEY, CDR2 SVGAGI. This CDR3 spans 15 amino acids. V was trimmed by 4 bases and J by 3 bases, leaving 13 bases between them. The CDR3 region is CASSFSSRDNQPQHF. The CDR3 DNA is TGTGCCAGCAGTTTCAGCTCCCGGGACAATCAGCCCCAGCATTTT.

This chain links TRBV11-3 with TRBJ2-1; tentatively, D is TRBD2 (6 bases). The length of the CDR3 is 14 residues. V gave up 0 bases and J gave up 7 bases, with 10 bases separating them. Looked up from germline, CDR1 is SGHNT and CDR2 is YENEEA. The CDR3 sequence: CASSLEAGLNEQFF. In DNA, the CDR3 is TGTGCCAGCAGCTTAGAAGCGGGCCTGAATGAGCAGTTCTTC.

The genes are TRBV29-1 and TRBJ1-1, with a possible D match to TRBD1 (6 bases). This CDR3 comprises 15 residues. CDR1 and CDR2 from the germline V gene are SQVTM and ANQGSEA. V dropped 4 bases and J dropped 1 base, with 16 bases sitting between them. The CDR3 is CSVVRVRGPNTEAFF. As DNA, the CDR3 is TGCAGCGTTGTAAGGGTCAGGGGACCGAACACTGAAGCTTTCTTT. Combining the CDR3 with reference TRBV29-1 and TRBJ1-1 gives the whole variable domain SAVISQKPSRDICQRGTSLTIQCQVDSQVTMMFWYRQQPGQSLTLIATANQGSEATYESGFVIDKFPISRPNLTFSTLTVSNMSPEDSSIYLCSVVRVRGPNTEAFFGQGTRLTVV.

This clone was recorded once. The CDR3 DNA reads TGTGCCACCAGTGATTTCACTAGCGGCTCCTACAATGAGCAGTTCTTC. This sequence encodes CATSDFTSGSYNEQFF. The chain has TRBV24-1 and TRBJ2-1, with 8 bases that match TRBD2. CDR1 is KGHDR, CDR2 SFDVKD, per germline. The CDR3 loop spans 16 amino acids. V shed 1 base and J 0 bases; nucleotides not matched to a gene: 1.

The chain links TRBV4-1 to TRBJ2-3, with D maybe TRBD2 (5 bases). The CDR3 extends over 13 amino acids. V was shortened by 5 bases and J by 4 bases, with 10 bases between the two germline ends. Looked up from germline, CDR1 is MGHRA and CDR2 is YSYEKL. The CDR3 protein is CASSKGASDTQYF. Written as DNA, the CDR3 is TGCGCCAGCAGCAAGGGAGCGTCAGATACGCAGTATTTT.

The chain combines TRBV7-3 with TRBJ1-2; TRBD1 might be the D (6 bases). The CDR3 covers 17 residues. CDR1 and CDR2 (germline): SGHTA, FQGTGA. With 5 bases removed from V and 4 bases from J, the gap between germline ends came to 23 bases. The CDR3 loop is CASSPRPTDSSIYGYTF. In nucleotides, the CDR3 is TGTGCCAGCAGCCCCCGACCTACGGACAGTTCGATCTATGGCTACACCTTC.